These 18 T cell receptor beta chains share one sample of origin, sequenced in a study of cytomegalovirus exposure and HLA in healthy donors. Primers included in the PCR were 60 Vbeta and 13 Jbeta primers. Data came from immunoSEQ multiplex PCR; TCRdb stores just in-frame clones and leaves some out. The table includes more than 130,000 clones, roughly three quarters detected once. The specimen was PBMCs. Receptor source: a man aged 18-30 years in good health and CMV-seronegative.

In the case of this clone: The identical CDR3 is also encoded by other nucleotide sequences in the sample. The CDR3 DNA sequence: TGTGCCAGCAGTGTACAAGAGAGGGTGGGATCCCCCCTCCACTTT. Translation: CASSVQERVGSPLHF. The chain is built from TRBV6-5 and TRBJ1-6; D is uncertain. Germline-derived CDR1 and CDR2 are MNHEY and SVGAGI. This CDR3 spans 15 amino acids. Trimming shortened V by 5 bases and J by 13 bases, and 21 bases separated the two germline ends.

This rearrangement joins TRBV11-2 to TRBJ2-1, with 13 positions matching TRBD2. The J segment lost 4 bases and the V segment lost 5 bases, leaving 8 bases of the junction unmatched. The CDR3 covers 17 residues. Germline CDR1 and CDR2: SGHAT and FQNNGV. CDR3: CASSPGLAGITYNEQFF. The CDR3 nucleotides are TGTGCCAGCAGCCCGGGACTAGCGGGGATAACTTACAATGAGCAGTTCTTC.

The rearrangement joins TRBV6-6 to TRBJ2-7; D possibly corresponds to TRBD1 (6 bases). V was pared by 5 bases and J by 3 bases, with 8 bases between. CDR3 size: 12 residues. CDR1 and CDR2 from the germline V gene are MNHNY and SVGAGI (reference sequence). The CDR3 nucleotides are TGTGCCAGCAGTAAACAGGGCTACGAGCAGTACTTC. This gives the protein CASSKQGYEQYF.

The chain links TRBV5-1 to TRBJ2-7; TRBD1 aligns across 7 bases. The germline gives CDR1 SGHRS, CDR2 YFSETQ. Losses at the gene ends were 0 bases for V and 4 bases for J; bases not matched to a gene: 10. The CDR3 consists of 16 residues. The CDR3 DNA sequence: TGCGCCAGCAGCTTGGAACCGGGACAGTACGTATACGAGCAGTACTTC. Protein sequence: CASSLEPGQYVYEQYF.

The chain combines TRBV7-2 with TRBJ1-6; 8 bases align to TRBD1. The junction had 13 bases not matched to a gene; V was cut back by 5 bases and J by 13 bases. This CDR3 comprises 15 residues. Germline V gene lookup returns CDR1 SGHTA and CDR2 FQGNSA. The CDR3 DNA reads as TGTGCCAGCAGCCCACGGGACAGGTCGAATTTGCCCCTCCACTTT. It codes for CASSPRDRSNLPLHF.

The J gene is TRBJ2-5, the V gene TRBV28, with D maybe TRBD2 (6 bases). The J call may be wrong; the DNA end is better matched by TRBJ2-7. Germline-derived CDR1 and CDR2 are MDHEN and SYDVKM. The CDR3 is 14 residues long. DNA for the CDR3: TGTGCCAGCAGTTTGGGAGGTGGATCCTACGAGCAGTACTTC. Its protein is CASSLGGGSYEQYF.

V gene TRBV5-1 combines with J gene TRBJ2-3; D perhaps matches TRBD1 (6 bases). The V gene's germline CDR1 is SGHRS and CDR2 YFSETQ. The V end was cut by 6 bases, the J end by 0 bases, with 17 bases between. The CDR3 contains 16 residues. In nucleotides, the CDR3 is TGCGCCAGCACCCTCTCCGGGACAATCAGCACAGATACGCAGTATTTT. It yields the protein CASTLSGTISTDTQYF. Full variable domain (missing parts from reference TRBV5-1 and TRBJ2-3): KAGVTQTPRYLIKTRGQQVTLSCSPISGHRSVSWYQQTPGQGLQFLFEYFSETQRNKGNFPGRFSGRQFSNSRSEMNVSTLELGDSALYLCASTLSGTISTDTQYFGPGTRLTVL.

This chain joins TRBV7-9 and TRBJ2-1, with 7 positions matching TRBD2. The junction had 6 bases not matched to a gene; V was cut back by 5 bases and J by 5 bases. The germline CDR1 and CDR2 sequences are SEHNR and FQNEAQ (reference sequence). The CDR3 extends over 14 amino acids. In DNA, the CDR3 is TGTGCCAGCAGCGCGCGGCTAGCGGACAATGAGCAGTTCTTC. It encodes CASSARLADNEQFF.

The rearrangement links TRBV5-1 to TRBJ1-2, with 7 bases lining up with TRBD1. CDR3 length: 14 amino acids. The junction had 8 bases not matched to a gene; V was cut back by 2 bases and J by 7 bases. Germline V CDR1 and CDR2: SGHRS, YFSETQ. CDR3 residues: CASSFQTGNVGYTF. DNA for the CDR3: TGCGCCAGCAGCTTTCAGACAGGGAACGTTGGCTACACCTTC.

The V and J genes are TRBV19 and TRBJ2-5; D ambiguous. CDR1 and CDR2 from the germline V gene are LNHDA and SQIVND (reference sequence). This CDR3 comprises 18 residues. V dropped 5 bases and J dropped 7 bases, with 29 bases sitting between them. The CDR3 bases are TGTGCCAGTAGTCCGATGGTTCTTATCGGTGGCACGGGTGCGACCCAGTACTTC. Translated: CASSPMVLIGGTGATQYF.

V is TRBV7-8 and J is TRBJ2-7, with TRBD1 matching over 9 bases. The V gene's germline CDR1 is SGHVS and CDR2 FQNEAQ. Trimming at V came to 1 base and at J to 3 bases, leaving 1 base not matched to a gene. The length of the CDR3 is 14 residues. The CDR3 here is CASSLETGGYEQYF. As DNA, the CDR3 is TGTGCCAGCAGCTTAGAGACAGGGGGCTACGAGCAGTACTTC. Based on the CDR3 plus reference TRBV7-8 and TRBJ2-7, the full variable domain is GAGVSQSPRYKVAKRGQDVALRCDPISGHVSLFWYQQALGQGPEFLTYFQNEAQLDKSGLPSDRFFAERPEGSVSTLKIQRTQQEDSAVYLCASSLETGGYEQYFGPGTRLTVT.

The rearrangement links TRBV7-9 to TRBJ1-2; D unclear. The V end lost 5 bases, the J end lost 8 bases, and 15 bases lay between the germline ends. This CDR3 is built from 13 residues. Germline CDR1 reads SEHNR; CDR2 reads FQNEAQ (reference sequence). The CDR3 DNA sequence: TGTGCCAGCAGCCCCCGAGAGAACGGGGGCTACACCTTC. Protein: CASSPRENGGYTF.

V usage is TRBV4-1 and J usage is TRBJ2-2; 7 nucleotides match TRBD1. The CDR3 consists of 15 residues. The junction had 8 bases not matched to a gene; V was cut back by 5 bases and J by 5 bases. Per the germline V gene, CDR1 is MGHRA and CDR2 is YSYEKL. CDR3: CASSFRQGRTGELFF. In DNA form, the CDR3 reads TGCGCCAGCAGCTTCAGACAGGGACGAACCGGGGAGCTGTTTTTT.

CDR3 in amino acids: CASRNRIGGYTF. The CDR3 DNA follows: TGTGCCAGCCGAAACAGGATTGGGGGCTACACCTTC. The chain combines TRBV6-5 with TRBJ1-2, with a tentative D call TRBD1 (5 bases). CDR3 length: 12 amino acids. Germline CDR1 reads MNHEY; CDR2 reads SVGAGI. Trimming cost V 8 bases and J 8 bases, with 15 bases left between them.

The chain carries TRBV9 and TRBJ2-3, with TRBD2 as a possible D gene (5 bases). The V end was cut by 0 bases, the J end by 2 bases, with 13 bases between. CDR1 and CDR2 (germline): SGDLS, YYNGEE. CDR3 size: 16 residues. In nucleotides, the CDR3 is TGTGCCAGCAGCGTAGTGGGAGACCAGACCACAGATACGCAGTATTTT. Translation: CASSVVGDQTTDTQYF.

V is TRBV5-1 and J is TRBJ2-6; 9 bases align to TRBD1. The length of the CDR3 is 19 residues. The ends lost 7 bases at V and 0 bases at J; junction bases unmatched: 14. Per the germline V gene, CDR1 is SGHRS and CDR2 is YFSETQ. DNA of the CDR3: TGCGCCAGCGCGCGACGCCCCCACAGGGGGCTCTCTGGGGCCAACGTCCTGACTTTC. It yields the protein CASARRPHRGLSGANVLTF.

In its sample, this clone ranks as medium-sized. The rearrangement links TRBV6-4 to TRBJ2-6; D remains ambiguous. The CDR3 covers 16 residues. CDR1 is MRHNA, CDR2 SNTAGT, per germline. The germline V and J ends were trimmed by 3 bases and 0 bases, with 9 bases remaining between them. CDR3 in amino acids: CASSEGASSGANVLTF. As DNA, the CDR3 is TGTGCCAGCAGTGAAGGAGCAAGCTCTGGGGCCAACGTCCTGACTTTC.

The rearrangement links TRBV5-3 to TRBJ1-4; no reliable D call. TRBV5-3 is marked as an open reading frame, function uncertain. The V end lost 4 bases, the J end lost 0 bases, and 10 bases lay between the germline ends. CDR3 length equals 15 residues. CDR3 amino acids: CARSTLGATNEKLFF. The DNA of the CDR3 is TGTGCCAGAAGCACCCTGGGCGCAACTAATGAAAAACTGTTTTTT.